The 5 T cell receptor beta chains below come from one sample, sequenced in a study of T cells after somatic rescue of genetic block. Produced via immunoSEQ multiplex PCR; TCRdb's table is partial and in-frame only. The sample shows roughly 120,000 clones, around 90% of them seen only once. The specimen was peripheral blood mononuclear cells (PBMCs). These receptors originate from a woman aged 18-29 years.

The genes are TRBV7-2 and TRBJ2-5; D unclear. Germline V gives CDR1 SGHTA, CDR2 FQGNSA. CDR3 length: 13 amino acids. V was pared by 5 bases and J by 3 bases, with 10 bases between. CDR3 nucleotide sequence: TGTGCCAGCAGCCTATGGACGGAAGAGACCCAGTACTTC. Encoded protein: CASSLWTEETQYF.

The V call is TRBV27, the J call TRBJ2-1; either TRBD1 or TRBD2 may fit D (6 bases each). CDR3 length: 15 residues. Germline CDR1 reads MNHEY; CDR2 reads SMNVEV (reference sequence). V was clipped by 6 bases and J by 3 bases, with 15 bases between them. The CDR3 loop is CASRAGGPFYNEQFF. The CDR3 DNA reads TGTGCCAGCAGGGCTGGGGGGCCTTTCTACAATGAGCAGTTCTTC.

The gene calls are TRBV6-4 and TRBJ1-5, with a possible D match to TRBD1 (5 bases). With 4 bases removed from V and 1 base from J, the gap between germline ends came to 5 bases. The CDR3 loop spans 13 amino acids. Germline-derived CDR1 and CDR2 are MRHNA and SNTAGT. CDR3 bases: TGTGCCAGCAGTGGGGACAGCAATCAGCCCCAGCATTTT. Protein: CASSGDSNQPQHF.

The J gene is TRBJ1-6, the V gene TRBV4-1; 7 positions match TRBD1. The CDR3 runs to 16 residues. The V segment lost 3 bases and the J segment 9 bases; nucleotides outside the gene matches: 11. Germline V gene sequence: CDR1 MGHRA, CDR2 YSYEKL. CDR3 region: CASSQSFSGGSSPLHF. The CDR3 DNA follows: TGCGCCAGCAGCCAGTCATTCTCAGGGGGAAGTTCACCCCTCCACTTT.

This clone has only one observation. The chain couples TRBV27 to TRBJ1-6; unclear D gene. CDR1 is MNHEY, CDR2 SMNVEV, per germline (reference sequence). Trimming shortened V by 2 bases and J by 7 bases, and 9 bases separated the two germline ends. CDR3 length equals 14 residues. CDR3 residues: CASSLGRENSPLHF. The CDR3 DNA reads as TGTGCCAGCAGTTTAGGGAGAGAAAATTCACCCCTCCACTTT.